The 2 T cell receptor beta chains listed next were all sequenced from one sample in a study of cytomegalovirus exposure and HLA in healthy donors. Amplification used 60 Vbeta primers and 13 Jbeta primers. Profiling relied on immunoSEQ multiplex PCR, and the TCRdb table lists in-frame clones only, not all of them. The repertoire has some 100,000 clones, around 82% of them found once; the top ten carry more than 3%. Sample: PBMCs. These TCRs come from a woman aged 50 to 60 in good health and CMV-seropositive.

The rearrangement joins TRBV7-6 to TRBJ2-3; TRBD2 aligns across 7 bases. The CDR3 is 18 amino acids. Germline CDR1 reads SGHVS; CDR2 reads FNYEAQ. The J segment lost 2 bases and the V segment lost 1 base, leaving 12 bases of the junction unmatched. CDR3 protein: CASSLEGLGGGFTDTQYF. CDR3 DNA sequence: TGTGCCAGCAGCTTAGAGGGACTGGGCGGGGGTTTCACAGATACGCAGTATTTT.

The rearrangement joins TRBV6-5 to TRBJ2-2; the match to TRBD1 covers 9 bases. The V and J ends lost 9 bases and 3 bases, in that order; junction bases with no gene match: 8. CDR1 MNHEY and CDR2 SVGAGI come from the germline V gene. This CDR3 has 15 amino acids. CDR3 residues: CASAGTGSDTGELFF. CDR3 bases: TGTGCCAGTGCGGGGACAGGGTCGGACACCGGGGAGCTGTTTTTT.